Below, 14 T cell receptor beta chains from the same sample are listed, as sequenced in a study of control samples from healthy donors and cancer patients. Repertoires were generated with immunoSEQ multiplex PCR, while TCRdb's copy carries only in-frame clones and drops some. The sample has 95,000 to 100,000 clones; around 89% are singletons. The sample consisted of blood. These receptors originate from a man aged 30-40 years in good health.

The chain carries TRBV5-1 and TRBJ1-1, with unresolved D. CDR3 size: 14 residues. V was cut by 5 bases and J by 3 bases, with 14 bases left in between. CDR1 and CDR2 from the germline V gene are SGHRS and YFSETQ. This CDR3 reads CASRGDNGYTEAFF. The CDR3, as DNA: TGCGCCAGCAGGGGCGACAATGGGTACACTGAAGCTTTCTTT.

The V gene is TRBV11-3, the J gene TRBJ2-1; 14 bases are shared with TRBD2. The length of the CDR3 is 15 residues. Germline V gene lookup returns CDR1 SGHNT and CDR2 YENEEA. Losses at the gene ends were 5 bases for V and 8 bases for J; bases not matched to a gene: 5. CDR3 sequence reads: CASSPGTSGSDEQFF. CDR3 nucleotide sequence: TGTGCCAGCAGCCCCGGGACTAGCGGGAGCGATGAGCAGTTCTTC.

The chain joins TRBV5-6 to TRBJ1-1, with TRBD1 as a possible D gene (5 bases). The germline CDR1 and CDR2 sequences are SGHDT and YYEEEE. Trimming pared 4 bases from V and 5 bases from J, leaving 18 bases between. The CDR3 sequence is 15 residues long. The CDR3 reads CASSPGRGMRTEAFF. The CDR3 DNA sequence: TGTGCCAGCAGCCCGGGGCGGGGGATGAGGACTGAAGCTTTCTTT.

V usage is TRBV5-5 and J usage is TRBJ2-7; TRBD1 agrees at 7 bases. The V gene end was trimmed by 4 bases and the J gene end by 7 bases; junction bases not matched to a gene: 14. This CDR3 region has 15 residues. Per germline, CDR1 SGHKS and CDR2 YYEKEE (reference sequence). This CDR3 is CASSRDSGALREQYV. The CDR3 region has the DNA TGTGCCAGCAGCAGGGACAGTGGGGCCCTTAGAGAGCAGTACGTC.

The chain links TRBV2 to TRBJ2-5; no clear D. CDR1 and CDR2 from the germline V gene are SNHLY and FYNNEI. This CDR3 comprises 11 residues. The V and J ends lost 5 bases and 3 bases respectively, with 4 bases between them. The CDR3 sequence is CASSIEETQYF. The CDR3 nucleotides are TGTGCCAGCAGTATTGAAGAGACCCAGTACTTC.

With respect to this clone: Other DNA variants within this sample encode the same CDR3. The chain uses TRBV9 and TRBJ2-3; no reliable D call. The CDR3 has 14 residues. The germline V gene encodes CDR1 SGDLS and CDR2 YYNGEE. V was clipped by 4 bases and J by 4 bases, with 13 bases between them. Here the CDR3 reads CASSSRVRADTQYF. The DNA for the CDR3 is TGTGCCAGCAGCTCCCGTGTCCGGGCAGATACGCAGTATTTT.

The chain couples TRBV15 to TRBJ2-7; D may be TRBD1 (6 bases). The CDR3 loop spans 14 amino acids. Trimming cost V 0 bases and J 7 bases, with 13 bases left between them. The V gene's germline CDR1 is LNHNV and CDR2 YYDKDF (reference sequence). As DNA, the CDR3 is TGTGCCACCAGCAGAGATATGGGGGCGGGTGAGCAGTACTTC. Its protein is CATSRDMGAGEQYF.

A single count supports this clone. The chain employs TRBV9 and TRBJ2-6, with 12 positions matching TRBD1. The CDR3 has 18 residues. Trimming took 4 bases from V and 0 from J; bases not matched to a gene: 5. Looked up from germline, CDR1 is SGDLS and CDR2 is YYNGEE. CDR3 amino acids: CASSPRDRGPSGANVLTF. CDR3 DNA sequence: TGTGCCAGCAGCCCAAGGGACAGGGGGCCCTCTGGGGCCAACGTCCTGACTTTC.

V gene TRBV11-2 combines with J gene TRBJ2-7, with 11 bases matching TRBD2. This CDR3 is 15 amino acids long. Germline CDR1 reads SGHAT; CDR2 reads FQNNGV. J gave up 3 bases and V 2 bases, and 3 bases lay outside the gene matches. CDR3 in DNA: TGTGCCAGCAGCTTAACTAGCGGGAGCTTCTACGAGCAGTACTTC. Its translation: CASSLTSGSFYEQYF.

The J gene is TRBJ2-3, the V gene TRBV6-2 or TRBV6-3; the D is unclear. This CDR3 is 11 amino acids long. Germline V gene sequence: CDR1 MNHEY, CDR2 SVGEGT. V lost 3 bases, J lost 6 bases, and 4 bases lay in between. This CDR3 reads CASSYVDTQYF. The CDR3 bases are TGTGCCAGCAGTTATGTGGATACGCAGTATTTT.

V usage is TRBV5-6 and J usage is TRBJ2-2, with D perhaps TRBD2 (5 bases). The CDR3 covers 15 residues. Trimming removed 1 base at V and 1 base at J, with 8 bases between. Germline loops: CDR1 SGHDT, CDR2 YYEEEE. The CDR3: CASSLFEGNTGELFF. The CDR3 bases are TGTGCCAGCAGCTTGTTCGAGGGGAACACCGGGGAGCTGTTTTTT.

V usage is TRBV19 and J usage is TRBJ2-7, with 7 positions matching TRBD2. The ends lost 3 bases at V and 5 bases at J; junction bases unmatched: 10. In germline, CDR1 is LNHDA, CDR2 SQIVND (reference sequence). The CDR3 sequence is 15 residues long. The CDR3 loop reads CASSILGGLSNEQYF. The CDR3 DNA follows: TGTGCCAGTAGTATTCTGGGGGGACTATCAAACGAGCAGTACTTC.

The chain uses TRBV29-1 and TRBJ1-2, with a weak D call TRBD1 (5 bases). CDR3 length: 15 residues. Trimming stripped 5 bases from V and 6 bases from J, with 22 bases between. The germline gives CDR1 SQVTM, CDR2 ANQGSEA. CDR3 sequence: CSVSTTTGTADGYTF. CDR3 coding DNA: TGCAGCGTTAGCACCACAACCGGGACCGCGGATGGCTACACCTTC.

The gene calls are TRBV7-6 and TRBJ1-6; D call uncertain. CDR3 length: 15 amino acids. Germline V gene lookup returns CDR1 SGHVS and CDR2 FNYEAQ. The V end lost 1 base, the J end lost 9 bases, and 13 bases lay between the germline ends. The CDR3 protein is CASSLEPSMGSPLHF. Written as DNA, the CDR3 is TGTGCCAGCAGCTTAGAACCGTCCATGGGTTCACCCCTCCACTTT.